The 2 T cell receptor beta chains reported below all come from one sample, sequenced in a study of CD8+CD57+ T cells in acquired aplastic anemia. Genomic DNA was employed as the template in profiling TCR beta VDJ and CDR3. TCRdb reanalysed the reads using MiXCR and keeps one entry per CDR3 protein. The sample has fewer than 250,000 distinct CDR3 sequences, 47% seen once. CD8+CD57+ cell expansion, shown by flow cytometry, had occurred in the patients selected for sequencing. Sequences were obtained from sorted CD4+, CD8+, or CD8+CD57+ T cells (not recorded which) from PBMCs. Every receptor here comes from a human donor with aplastic anemia.

The table lists this clonotype with a few counts. The rearrangement links TRBV10-1 to TRBJ2-3; no clear D. Trimming took off 3 bases at V and 2 bases at J, with 6 bases between the two ends. CDR1 WNHNN and CDR2 SYGVQD come from the germline V gene (reference sequence). This CDR3 is built from 13 residues. The CDR3 bases are TGCGCCAGCAGTGAAGTGCTCACAGATACGCAGTATTTT. Its translation: CASSEVLTDTQYF.

This clonotype has a count of ten or more. The chain couples TRBV15 to TRBJ1-2; maybe TRBD1 (5 bases). Trimming shortened V by 4 bases and J by 8 bases, and 17 bases separated the two germline ends. CDR1 and CDR2 from the germline V gene are LNHNV and YYDKDF (reference sequence). The CDR3 loop spans 14 amino acids. CDR3 sequence reads: CATSNHTNRGGYTF. The DNA for the CDR3 is TGTGCCACCAGCAATCATACGAACCGGGGGGGCTACACCTTC.